These 4 T cell receptor beta chains originate from one sample sequenced in a study of T-cell memory formation after mild COVID-19 (dated by TCRdb to about 2021). The method was 5' RACE. TCRdb lists the instrument as Illumina NovaSeq 6000. TCRdb reanalyzed the raw reads on its own, using fastp at Q25 for trimming and MiXCR for clone calling, and kept in-frame beta chains. Every entry covers one CDR3 protein and lists the most common genes and DNA from its rows. Counted in this sample were roughly 510,000 distinct CDR3 sequences; around 16% of them appeared once. The top ten clones comprise roughly 8.2% of the sample. The sequencing sample was made of PBMCs or a T cell subset sorted from them (not recorded which). These receptors all stem from an adult woman who had mild COVID-19 (a few samples of this study predate the infection). The sample titles of this study are shuffled in the database, so cell type and time point are left out; the donor was told from shared clones.

This clonotype has just a few counts. V and J are TRBV9 and TRBJ2-2; 11 nucleotides match TRBD2. Germline V CDR1 and CDR2: SGDLS, YYNGEE. The V and J ends lost 2 bases and 6 bases, in that order; junction bases with no gene match: 3. The CDR3 contains 15 residues. The CDR3 DNA follows: TGTGCCAGCAGCGTTGTAGCGGGAGGGTCCGGGGAGCTGTTTTTT. Translation: CASSVVAGGSGELFF.

This clonotype has a handful of counts. J is TRBJ1-4 and V is TRBV3-1; D is uncertain. V was clipped by 4 bases and J by 6 bases, with 9 bases between them. There are 13 residues in the CDR3. Germline V gene lookup returns CDR1 LGHDT and CDR2 YNNKEL (reference sequence). The CDR3 reads CASSPGRYEKLFF. The CDR3 DNA follows: TGTGCCAGCAGCCCTGGACGGTATGAAAAACTGTTTTTT.

This clonotype came up a few times. This chain links TRBV11-3 with TRBJ2-4; D is ambiguous. V lost 7 bases and J 0 bases, leaving 7 bases between the germline ends. The CDR3 sequence is 13 residues long. Germline V gene sequence: CDR1 SGHNT, CDR2 YENEEA. In DNA, the CDR3 is TGTGCCAGCAAGGGCGCAGCCAAAAACATTCAGTACTTC. It translates to CASKGAAKNIQYF.

The table lists this clonotype with many counts. The chain joins TRBV7-2 to TRBJ2-1, with unresolved D. The germline V and J ends were trimmed by 1 base and 3 bases, with 7 bases remaining between them. This CDR3 has 14 residues. The germline V gene has CDR1 SGHTA and CDR2 FQGNSA. The CDR3 DNA reads TGTGCCAGCAGCTTAGACCCGAACTACAATGAGCAGTTCTTC. It codes for CASSLDPNYNEQFF.